This T cell receptor beta chain comes out of a study of shared clonotypes between healthy human individuals. At the level of the study: For every donor, three CD4 naive, three CD4 memory, two CD8 naive and one CD8 memory plates were used.

About this clone itself: Its antigen is not identified.

Notes on the study in general: Non-shared clonotypes showed lower generation probabilities than clonotypes common to all four donors. The sharing of approximately 4.6% of naive CD4 clonotypes was seen across a few donors.

Assay execution proceeded at the deep level. Here immunoSEQ multiplex PCR was the method, and the copy in TCRdb shows in-frame clones only, minus some. Found here are about 380,000 clones, 90% to 98% of them singletons; the top ten hold 0.32%. The CDR3 is 16 residues long. Trimming removed 1 base from V and 4 bases from J; junction bases left unmatched: 9. Germline CDR1 is GTSNPN and CDR2 is SVGIG (reference sequence). Source material: memory CD8+ T cells sorted from blood. As for subset: CD45RO+ cells pooled with CCR7-negative TemRA cells. The chain recombines TRBV30 with TRBJ2-1; 8 nucleotides line up with TRBD2. This sequence originates from a man aged 25 to 45 in good health. DNA for the CDR3: TGTGCCTGGAGTGCCCCGCTAGCGGGTGGTTACAATGAGCAGTTCTTC. It specifies CAWSAPLAGGYNEQFF.